Following are 15 T cell receptor beta chains from one sample sequenced in a study of beta chain features in type 1 diabetes. These receptors have no known antigen. Expressed TCRB transcripts got sequenced, as all isolated RNA was reverse transcribed. Only in-frame clones appear in the TCRdb table, and some are missing; sequencing was by immunoSEQ multiplex PCR. This repertoire shows around 130,000 clones, 9% found once; its top ten account for 0.75%. Overall study results and limits: Type 1 diabetes patients had TCRB CDR3s that were shorter (moderately but significantly so) in all four CD4+ subsets.

The sample was central memory CD4+ T cells from blood. These TCRs come from a man younger than 40 with type 1 diabetes.

The V and J genes are TRBV28 and TRBJ2-7, with D possibly being TRBD1 (7 bases). Per the germline V gene, CDR1 is MDHEN and CDR2 is SYDVKM. CDR3 length: 15 residues. Trimming took off 4 bases at V and 5 bases at J, with 18 bases between the two ends. The CDR3 nucleotides read TGTGCCAGCAGTTCGGGGGAACAGGGGTCCCACGAGCAGTACTTC. This codes for CASSSGEQGSHEQYF.

This clone has a handful of counts. J is TRBJ2-1 and V is TRBV30, with D maybe TRBD2 (5 bases). With 7 bases removed from V and 0 bases from J, the gap between germline ends came to 10 bases. This CDR3 comprises 13 residues. Germline-derived CDR1 and CDR2 are GTSNPN and SVGIG (reference sequence). CDR3 bases: TGTGCCTCAGACTACTCCTCCTACAATGAGCAGTTCTTC. It yields the protein CASDYSSYNEQFF.

V is TRBV2 and J is TRBJ2-3; 7 bases map to TRBD1. Trimming took 4 bases from V and 0 from J; bases not matched to a gene: 7. The CDR3 has 16 residues. Germline assignment: CDR1 SNHLY and CDR2 FYNNEI. CDR3 DNA: TGTGCCAGCAGTGTCGACAGGGTGGCCAGCACAGATACGCAGTATTTT. Protein: CASSVDRVASTDTQYF.

As concerns this clone: Other nucleotide sequences in the sample specify the same CDR3. The chain uses TRBV2 and TRBJ2-6; no reliable D call. CDR1 SNHLY and CDR2 FYNNEI come from the germline V gene. The CDR3 length is 14 residues. V was clipped by 3 bases and J by 0 bases, with 3 bases between them. The CDR3 region has the DNA TGTGCCAGCAGTGACTCCTCTGGGGCCAACGTCCTGACTTTC. This encodes CASSDSSGANVLTF.

The chain employs TRBV11-2 and TRBJ1-1; 7 nucleotides match TRBD1. Germline trimming cut 10 bases from V and 8 bases from J; bases unmatched to any gene: 7. The CDR3 loop spans 11 amino acids. Germline CDR1 reads SGHAT; CDR2 reads FQNNGV. The CDR3: CATQGDSEAFF. The CDR3 DNA reads as TGTGCCACCCAAGGGGACAGCGAAGCTTTCTTT.

This clone was observed a handful of times. The CDR3: CASSPRTVGSPLHF. The DNA for the CDR3 is TGTGCCAGCAGTCCCAGGACAGTTGGCTCACCCCTCCACTTT. This chain links TRBV6-6 with TRBJ1-6, with D possibly TRBD1 on 6 matching bases. The CDR3 covers 14 residues. Germline V gene data show CDR1 as MNHNY and CDR2 as SVGAGI (reference sequence). Trimming took 5 bases from V and 10 from J, leaving 15 bases between them.

The chain couples TRBV18 to TRBJ1-1; D not resolved. The germline V gene encodes CDR1 KGHSH and CDR2 LQKENI. V lost 6 bases and J lost 2, with 10 bases in between. This CDR3 is built from 13 residues. In DNA, the CDR3 is TGTGCCAGCTCCACCGGGGTCAACACTGAAGCTTTCTTT. The encoded protein is CASSTGVNTEAFF.

The rearrangement uses TRBV2 and TRBJ2-7, with no clear D. The germline V and J ends were trimmed by 5 bases and 7 bases, with 6 bases remaining between them. The CDR3 consists of 10 residues. Germline V lookup: CDR1 SNHLY, CDR2 FYNNEI. CDR3 sequence (DNA): TGTGCCAGCAGTTACATAGAGCAGTACTTC. Protein sequence: CASSYIEQYF. Based on the CDR3 plus reference TRBV2 and TRBJ2-7, the full variable domain is EPEVTQTPSHQVTQMGQEVILRCVPISNHLYFYWYRQILGQKVEFLVSFYNNEISEKSEIFDDQFSVERPDGSNFTLKIRSTKLEDSAMYFCASSYIEQYFGPGTRLTVT.

This clone was detected only a few times. J is TRBJ1-5 and V is TRBV7-2; D is ambiguous. Looked up from germline, CDR1 is SGHTA and CDR2 is FQGNSA. The CDR3 has 13 amino acids. Trimming shortened V by 1 base and J by 7 bases, and 8 bases separated the two germline ends. The CDR3: CASSLEGDQPQHF. The CDR3 DNA sequence: TGTGCCAGCAGCTTAGAGGGAGACCAGCCCCAGCATTTT. Variable domain in full (rest from reference TRBV7-2 and TRBJ1-5): GAGVSQSPSNKVTEKGKDVELRCDPISGHTALYWYRQSLGQGLEFLIYFQGNSAPDKSGLPSDRFSAERTGGSVSTLTIQRTQQEDSAVYLCASSLEGDQPQHFGDGTRLSIL.

The chain combines TRBV28 with TRBJ2-4, with a tentative D call TRBD2 (5 bases). The germline CDR1 and CDR2 sequences are MDHEN and SYDVKM. V lost 2 bases and J lost 0, with 14 bases in between. The CDR3 is 17 amino acids. CDR3 sequence: CASSLISGVGAKNIQYF. The CDR3 DNA sequence: TGTGCCAGCAGTTTAATCTCCGGGGTTGGAGCCAAAAACATTCAGTACTTC.

This clone has only a few counts. CDR3 bases: TGTGCCAGCACCTCAGCGGGGGGCGCGGGTGGCTACACCTTC. Encoded protein: CASTSAGGAGGYTF. The chain carries TRBV27 and TRBJ1-2; tentatively, D is TRBD1 (6 bases). Trimming removed 7 bases from V and 7 bases from J, with 19 bases in between. Germline lookup yields CDR1 MNHEY and CDR2 SMNVEV (reference sequence). The CDR3 extends over 14 amino acids.

In its sample, this clone was seen many times. V is TRBV18 and J is TRBJ1-1; tentatively, D is TRBD1 (5 bases). This CDR3 comprises 13 residues. The germline gives CDR1 KGHSH, CDR2 LQKENI. Trimming left V 6 bases short and J 5 bases short, with 13 bases between. CDR3 region: CASSLGGTTEAFF. The CDR3 nucleotides are TGTGCCAGCTCCCTCGGGGGGACGACTGAAGCTTTCTTT.

The rearrangement joins TRBV7-3 to TRBJ2-7; perhaps TRBD1 as D (6 bases). The CDR3 spans 13 residues. V was cut by 3 bases and J by 5 bases, with 11 bases left in between. CDR1 is SGHTA, CDR2 FQGTGA, per germline. The CDR3 loop is CASSFRKGDEQYF. The CDR3 DNA sequence: TGTGCCAGCAGCTTTAGAAAGGGGGACGAGCAGTACTTC.

The CDR3 DNA follows: TGTGCCTGGGGAAGTGGAGGCGGCGAGCAGTACTTC. Translating gives CAWGSGGGEQYF. The chain combines TRBV30 with TRBJ2-7; D may be TRBD2 (5 bases). V was pared by 5 bases and J by 6 bases, with 14 bases between. CDR1 is GTSNPN and CDR2 is SVGIG in the germline V gene (reference sequence). The CDR3 runs to 12 residues.

This clone has more than one count but fewer than ten. V gene TRBV28 combines with J gene TRBJ2-1, with a weak D call TRBD2 (7 bases). CDR1 is MDHEN and CDR2 is SYDVKM in the germline V gene. This CDR3 comprises 15 residues. The V and J ends lost 4 bases and 0 bases respectively, with 10 bases between them. The CDR3 loop reads CASSSGGNSYNEQFF. CDR3 sequence (DNA): TGTGCCAGCAGTTCGGGGGGCAACTCCTACAATGAGCAGTTCTTC. The whole variable domain, filled in from reference TRBV28 and TRBJ2-1, reads DVKVTQSSRYLVKRTGEKVFLECVQDMDHENMFWYRQDPGLGLRLIYFSYDVKMKEKGDIPEGYSVSREKKERFSLILESASTNQTSMYLCASSSGGNSYNEQFFGPGTRLTVL.